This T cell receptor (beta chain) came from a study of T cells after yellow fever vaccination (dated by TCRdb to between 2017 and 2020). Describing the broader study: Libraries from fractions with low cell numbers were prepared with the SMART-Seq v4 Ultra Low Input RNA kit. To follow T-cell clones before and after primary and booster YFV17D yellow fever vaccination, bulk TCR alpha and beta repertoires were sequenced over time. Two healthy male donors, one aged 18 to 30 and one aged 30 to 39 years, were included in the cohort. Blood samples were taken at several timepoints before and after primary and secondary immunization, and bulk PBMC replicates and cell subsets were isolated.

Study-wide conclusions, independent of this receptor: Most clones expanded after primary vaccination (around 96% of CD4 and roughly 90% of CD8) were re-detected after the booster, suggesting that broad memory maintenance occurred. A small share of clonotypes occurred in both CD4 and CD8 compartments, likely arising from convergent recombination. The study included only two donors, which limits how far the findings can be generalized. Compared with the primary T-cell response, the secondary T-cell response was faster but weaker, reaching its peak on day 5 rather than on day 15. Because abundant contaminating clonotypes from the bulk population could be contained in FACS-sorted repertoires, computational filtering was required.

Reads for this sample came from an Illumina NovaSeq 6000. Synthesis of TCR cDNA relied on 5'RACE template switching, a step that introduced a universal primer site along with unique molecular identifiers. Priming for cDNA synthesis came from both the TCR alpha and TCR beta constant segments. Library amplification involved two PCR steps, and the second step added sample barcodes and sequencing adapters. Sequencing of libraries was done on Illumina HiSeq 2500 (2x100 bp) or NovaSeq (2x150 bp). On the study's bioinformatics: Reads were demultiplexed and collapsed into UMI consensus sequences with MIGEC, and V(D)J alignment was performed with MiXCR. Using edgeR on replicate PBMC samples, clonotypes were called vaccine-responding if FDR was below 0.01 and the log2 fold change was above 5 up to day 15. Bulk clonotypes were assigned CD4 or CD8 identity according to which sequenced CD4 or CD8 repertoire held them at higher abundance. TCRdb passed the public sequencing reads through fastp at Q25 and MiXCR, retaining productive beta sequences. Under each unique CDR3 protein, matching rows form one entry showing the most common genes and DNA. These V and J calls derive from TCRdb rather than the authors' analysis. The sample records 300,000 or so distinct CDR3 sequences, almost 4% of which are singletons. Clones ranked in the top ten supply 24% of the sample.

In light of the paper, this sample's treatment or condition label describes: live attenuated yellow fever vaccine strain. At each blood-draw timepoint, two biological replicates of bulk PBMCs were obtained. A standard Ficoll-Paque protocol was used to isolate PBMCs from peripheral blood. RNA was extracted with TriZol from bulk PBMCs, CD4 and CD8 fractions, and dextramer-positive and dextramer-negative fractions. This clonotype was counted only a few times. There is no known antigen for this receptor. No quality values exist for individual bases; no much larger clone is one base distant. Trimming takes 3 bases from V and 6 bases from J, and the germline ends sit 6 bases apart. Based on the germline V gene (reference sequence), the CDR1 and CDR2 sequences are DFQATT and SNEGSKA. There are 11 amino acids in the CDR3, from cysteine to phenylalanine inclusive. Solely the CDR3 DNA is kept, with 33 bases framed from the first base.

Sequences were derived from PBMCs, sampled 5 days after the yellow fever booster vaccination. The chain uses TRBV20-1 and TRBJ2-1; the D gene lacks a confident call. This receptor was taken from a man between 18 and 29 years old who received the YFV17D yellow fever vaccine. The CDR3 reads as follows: CSASVPNEQFF. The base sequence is TGCAGTGCTAGCGTCCCCAATGAGCAGTTCTTC.